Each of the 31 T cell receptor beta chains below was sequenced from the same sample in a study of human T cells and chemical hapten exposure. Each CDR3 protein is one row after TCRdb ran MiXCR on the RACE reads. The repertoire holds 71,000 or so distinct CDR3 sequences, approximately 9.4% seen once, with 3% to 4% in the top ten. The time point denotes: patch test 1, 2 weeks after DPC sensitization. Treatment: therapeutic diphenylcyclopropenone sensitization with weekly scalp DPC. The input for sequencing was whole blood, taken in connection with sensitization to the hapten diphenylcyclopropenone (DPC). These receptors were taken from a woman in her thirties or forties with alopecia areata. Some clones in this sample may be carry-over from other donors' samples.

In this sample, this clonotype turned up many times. The CDR3 DNA follows: TGTGCCAGCAGTCTCGGACTAGCGGGGGGCACCGGGGAGCTGTTTTTT. Protein sequence: CASSLGLAGGTGELFF. The chain employs TRBV12-3 or TRBV12-4 and TRBJ2-2; 14 nucleotides agree with TRBD2. CDR3 length: 16 residues. V lost 5 bases, J lost 4 bases, and 3 bases stayed unmatched.

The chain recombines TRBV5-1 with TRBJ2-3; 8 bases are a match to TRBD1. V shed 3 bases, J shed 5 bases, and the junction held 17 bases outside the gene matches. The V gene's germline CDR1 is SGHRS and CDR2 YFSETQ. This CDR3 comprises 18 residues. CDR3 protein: CASSSPIVRTGRKDTQYF. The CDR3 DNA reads TGCGCCAGCAGCTCGCCCATTGTAAGGACAGGGAGAAAAGATACGCAGTATTTT.

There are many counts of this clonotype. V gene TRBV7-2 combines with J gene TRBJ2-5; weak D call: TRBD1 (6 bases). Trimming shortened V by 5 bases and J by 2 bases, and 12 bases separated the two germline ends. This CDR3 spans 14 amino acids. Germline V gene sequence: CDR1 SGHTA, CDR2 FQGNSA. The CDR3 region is CASSLGQPQETQYF. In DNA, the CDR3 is TGTGCCAGCAGCCTAGGACAGCCTCAAGAGACCCAGTACTTC.

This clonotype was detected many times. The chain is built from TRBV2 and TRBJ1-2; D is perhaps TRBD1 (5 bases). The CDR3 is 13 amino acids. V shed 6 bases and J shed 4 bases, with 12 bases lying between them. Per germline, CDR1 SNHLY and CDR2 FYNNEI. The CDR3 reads CASSDTGVYGYTF. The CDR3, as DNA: TGTGCCAGCAGCGACACGGGGGTCTATGGCTACACCTTC.

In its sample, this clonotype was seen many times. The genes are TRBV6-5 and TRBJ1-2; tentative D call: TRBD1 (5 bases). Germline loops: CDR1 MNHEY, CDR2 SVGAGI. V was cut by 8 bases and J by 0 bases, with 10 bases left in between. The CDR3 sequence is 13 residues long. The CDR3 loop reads CASRRDSNYGYTF. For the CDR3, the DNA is TGTGCCAGCCGCAGGGATTCTAACTATGGCTACACCTTC.

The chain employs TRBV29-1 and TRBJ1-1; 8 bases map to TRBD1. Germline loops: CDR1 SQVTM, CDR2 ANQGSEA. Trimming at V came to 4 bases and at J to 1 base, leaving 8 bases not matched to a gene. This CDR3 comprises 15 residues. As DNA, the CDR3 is TGCAGCGTTGGCGGCAGGGGGCCCAGGAACACTGAAGCTTTCTTT. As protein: CSVGGRGPRNTEAFF.

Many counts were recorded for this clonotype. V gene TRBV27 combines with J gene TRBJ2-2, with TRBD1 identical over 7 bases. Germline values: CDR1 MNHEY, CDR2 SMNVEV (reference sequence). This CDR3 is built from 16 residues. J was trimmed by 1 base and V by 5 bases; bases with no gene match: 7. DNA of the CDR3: TGTGCCAGCAGTCATTGGAGGACAGGGAACACCGGGGAGCTGTTTTTT. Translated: CASSHWRTGNTGELFF.

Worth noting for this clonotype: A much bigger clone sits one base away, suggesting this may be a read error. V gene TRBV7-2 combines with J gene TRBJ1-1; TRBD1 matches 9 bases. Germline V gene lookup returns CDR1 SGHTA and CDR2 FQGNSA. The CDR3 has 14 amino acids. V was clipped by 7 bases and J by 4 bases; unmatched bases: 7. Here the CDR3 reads CASNRQGEGTEAFF. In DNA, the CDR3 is TGTGCCAGCAATCGACAGGGGGAGGGCACTGAAGCTTTCTTT.

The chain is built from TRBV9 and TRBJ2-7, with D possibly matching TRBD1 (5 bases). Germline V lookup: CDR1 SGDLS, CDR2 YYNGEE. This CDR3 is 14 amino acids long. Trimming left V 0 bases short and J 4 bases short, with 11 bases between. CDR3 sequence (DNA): TGTGCCAGCAGCGTAGTAAGTGACAGTTACGAGCAGTACTTC. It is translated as CASSVVSDSYEQYF.

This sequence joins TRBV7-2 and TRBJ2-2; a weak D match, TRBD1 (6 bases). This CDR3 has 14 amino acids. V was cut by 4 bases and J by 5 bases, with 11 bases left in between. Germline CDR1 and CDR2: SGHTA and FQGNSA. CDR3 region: CASSSRTDTGELFF. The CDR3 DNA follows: TGTGCCAGCAGCTCACGGACAGATACCGGGGAGCTGTTTTTT.

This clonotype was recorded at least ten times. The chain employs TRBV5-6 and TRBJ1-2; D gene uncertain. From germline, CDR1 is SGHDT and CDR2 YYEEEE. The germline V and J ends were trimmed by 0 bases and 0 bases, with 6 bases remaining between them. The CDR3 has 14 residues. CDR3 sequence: CASSLGSPNYGYTF. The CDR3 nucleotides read TGTGCCAGCAGCTTGGGCAGTCCTAACTATGGCTACACCTTC.

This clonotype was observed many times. The CDR3 sequence: CASSYSYSGPQHF. DNA of the CDR3: TGTGCCAGCAGCTACAGTTATAGTGGGCCCCAGCATTTT. The V call is TRBV7-6, the J call TRBJ1-5; D uncertain. The ends were cut back, 4 bases at V and 9 bases at J, with 13 bases in the middle. Germline CDR1 reads SGHVS; CDR2 reads FNYEAQ. The CDR3 consists of 13 residues.

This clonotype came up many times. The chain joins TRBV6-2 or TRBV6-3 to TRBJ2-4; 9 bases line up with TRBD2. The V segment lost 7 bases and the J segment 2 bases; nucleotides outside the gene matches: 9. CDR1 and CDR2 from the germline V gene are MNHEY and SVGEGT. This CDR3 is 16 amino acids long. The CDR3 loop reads CASNDPSGGTKNIQYF. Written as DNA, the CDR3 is TGTGCCAGCAACGACCCCAGCGGGGGGACCAAAAACATTCAGTACTTC.

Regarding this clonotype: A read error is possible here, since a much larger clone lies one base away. The DNA for the CDR3 is TGTGCCATCAGTAGACAGGGTGAGGAAAAAGGTTTCTTT. This sequence encodes CAISRQGEEKGFF. The chain has TRBV10-3 and TRBJ1-1, with TRBD1 identical over 7 bases. From germline, CDR1 is ENHRY and CDR2 SYGVKD. The CDR3 has 13 residues. Trimming at V came to 5 bases and at J to 13 bases, leaving 13 bases not matched to a gene.

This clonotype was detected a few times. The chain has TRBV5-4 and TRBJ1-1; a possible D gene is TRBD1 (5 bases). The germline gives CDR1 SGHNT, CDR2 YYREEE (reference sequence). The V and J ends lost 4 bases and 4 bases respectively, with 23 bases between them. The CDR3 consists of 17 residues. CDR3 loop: CASSTLERGWGSTEAFF. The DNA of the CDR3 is TGTGCCAGCAGCACGCTCGAACGGGGATGGGGGTCCACTGAAGCTTTCTTT.

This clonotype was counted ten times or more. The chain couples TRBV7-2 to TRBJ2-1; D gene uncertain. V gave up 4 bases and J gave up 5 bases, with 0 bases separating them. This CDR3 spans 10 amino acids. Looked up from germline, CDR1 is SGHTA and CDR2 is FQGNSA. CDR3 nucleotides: TGTGCCAGCAGCTACAATGAGCAGTTCTTC. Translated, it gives CASSYNEQFF. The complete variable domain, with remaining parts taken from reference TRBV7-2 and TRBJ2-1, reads GAGVSQSPSNKVTEKGKDVELRCDPISGHTALYWYRQSLGQGLEFLIYFQGNSAPDKSGLPSDRFSAERTGGSVSTLTIQRTQQEDSAVYLCASSYNEQFFGPGTRLTVL.

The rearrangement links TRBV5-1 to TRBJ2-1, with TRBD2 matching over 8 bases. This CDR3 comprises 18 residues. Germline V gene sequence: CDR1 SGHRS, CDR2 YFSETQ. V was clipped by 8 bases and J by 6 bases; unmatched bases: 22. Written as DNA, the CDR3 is TGCGCCAGTCGACTAAATAGCGGGGCCACTACTGGGATCAATGAGCAGTTCTTC. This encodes CASRLNSGATTGINEQFF.

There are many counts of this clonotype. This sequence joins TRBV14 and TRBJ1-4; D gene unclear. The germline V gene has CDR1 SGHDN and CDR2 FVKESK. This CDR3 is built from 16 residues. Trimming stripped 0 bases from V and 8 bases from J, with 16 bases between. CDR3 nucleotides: TGTGCCAGCAGCCAAGATAGGCCCCTTGAGGGCGAAAAACTGTTTTTT. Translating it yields CASSQDRPLEGEKLFF.

CDR3 loop: CSARGWVAAGGLSETQYF. CDR3 DNA: TGCAGTGCTAGAGGATGGGTAGCGGCGGGAGGGCTGTCGGAGACCCAGTACTTC. The chain couples TRBV20-1 to TRBJ2-5; 9 positions agree with TRBD2. Trimming removed 1 base from V and 5 bases from J; junction bases left unmatched: 17. The CDR3 runs 18 residues. Germline assignment: CDR1 DFQATT and CDR2 SNEGSKA (reference sequence).

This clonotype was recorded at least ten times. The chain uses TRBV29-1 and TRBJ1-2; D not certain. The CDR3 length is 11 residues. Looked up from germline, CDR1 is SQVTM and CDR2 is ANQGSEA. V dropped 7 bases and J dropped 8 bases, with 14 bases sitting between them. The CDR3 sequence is CSGEMVDGYTF. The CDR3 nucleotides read TGCAGCGGGGAGATGGTGGACGGCTACACCTTC.

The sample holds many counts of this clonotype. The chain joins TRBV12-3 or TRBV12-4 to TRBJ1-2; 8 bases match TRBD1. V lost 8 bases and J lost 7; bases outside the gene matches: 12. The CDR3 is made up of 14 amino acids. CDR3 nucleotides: TGTGCCAGCGCCCGCATTCAGGGGGCGGGTGGCTACACCTTC. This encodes CASARIQGAGGYTF.

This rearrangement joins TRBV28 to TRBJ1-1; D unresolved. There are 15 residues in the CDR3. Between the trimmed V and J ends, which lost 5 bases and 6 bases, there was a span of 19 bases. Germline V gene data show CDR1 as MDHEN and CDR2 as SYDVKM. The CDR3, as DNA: TGTGCCAGCAGTGCTCCGGACCTGGTGGTGGCTGAAGCTTTCTTT. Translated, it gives CASSAPDLVVAEAFF. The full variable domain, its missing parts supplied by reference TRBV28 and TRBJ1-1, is DVKVTQSSRYLVKRTGEKVFLECVQDMDHENMFWYRQDPGLGLRLIYFSYDVKMKEKGDIPEGYSVSREKKERFSLILESASTNQTSMYLCASSAPDLVVAEAFFGQGTRLTVV.

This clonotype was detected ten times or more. The CDR3 region is CASTQDREPTRGPLHF. In DNA, the CDR3 is TGTGCCAGCACCCAGGACAGGGAACCGACGAGGGGACCCCTCCACTTT. The chain joins TRBV6-2 or TRBV6-3 to TRBJ1-6, with TRBD1 identical over 8 bases. Looked up from germline, CDR1 is MNHEY and CDR2 is SVGEGT. Germline trimming cut 7 bases from V and 12 bases from J; bases unmatched to any gene: 17. CDR3 length: 16 residues.

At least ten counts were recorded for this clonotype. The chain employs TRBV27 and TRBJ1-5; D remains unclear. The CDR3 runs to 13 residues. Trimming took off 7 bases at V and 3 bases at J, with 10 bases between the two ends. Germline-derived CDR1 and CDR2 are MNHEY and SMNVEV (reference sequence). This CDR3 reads CASTVAPNQPQHF. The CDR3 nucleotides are TGTGCCAGCACGGTGGCGCCCAATCAGCCCCAGCATTTT.

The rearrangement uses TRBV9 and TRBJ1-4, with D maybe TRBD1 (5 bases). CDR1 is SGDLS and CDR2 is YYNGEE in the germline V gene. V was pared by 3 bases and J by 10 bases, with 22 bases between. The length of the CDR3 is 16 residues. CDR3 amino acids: CASSEGKGSGEGKLFF. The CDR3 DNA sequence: TGTGCCAGCAGCGAGGGTAAGGGGTCCGGAGAAGGAAAACTGTTTTTT.

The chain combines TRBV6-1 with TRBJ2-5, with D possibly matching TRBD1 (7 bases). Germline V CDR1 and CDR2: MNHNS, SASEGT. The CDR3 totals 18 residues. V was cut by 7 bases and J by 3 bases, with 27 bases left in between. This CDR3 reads CASTHYGTAGTVKETQYF. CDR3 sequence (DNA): TGTGCCAGCACCCATTATGGGACTGCTGGGACAGTAAAAGAGACCCAGTACTTC.

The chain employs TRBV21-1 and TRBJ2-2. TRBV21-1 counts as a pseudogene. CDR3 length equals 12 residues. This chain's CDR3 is CASPHTEPRLFF. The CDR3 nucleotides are TGTGCCAGCCCCCACACAGAACCACGGCTGTTTTTT.

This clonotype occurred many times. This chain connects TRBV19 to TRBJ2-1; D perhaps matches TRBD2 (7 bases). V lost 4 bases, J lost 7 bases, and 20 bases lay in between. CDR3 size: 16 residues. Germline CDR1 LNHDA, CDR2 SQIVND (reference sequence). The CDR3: CASSRPGGPRGNEQFF. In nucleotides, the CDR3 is TGTGCCAGTAGTAGGCCGGGGGGCCCCCGCGGGAATGAGCAGTTCTTC. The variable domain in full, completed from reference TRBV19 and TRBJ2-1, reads DGGITQSPKYLFRKEGQNVTLSCEQNLNHDAMYWYRQDPGQGLRLIYYSQIVNDFQKGDIAEGYSVSREKKESFPLTVTSAQKNPTAFYLCASSRPGGPRGNEQFFGPGTRLTVL.

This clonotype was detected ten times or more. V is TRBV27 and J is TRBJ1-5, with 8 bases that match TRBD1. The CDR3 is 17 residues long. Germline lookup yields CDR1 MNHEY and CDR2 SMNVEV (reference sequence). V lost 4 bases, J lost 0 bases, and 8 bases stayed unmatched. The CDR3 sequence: CASSSGRGPNSNQPQHF. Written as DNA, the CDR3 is TGTGCCAGCAGTTCCGGCAGGGGGCCAAATAGCAATCAGCCCCAGCATTTT.

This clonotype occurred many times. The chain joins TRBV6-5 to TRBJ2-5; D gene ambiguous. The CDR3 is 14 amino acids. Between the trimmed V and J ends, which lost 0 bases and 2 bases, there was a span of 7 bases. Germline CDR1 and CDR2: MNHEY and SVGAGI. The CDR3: CASSYSPSQETQYF. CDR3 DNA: TGTGCCAGCAGTTACTCGCCGAGTCAAGAGACCCAGTACTTC.

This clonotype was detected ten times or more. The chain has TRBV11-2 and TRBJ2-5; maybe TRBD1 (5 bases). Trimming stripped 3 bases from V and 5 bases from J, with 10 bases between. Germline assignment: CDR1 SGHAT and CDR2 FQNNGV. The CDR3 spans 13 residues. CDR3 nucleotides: TGTGCCAGCAGCTTTGGGGCAGGGGAGACCCAGTACTTC. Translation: CASSFGAGETQYF.